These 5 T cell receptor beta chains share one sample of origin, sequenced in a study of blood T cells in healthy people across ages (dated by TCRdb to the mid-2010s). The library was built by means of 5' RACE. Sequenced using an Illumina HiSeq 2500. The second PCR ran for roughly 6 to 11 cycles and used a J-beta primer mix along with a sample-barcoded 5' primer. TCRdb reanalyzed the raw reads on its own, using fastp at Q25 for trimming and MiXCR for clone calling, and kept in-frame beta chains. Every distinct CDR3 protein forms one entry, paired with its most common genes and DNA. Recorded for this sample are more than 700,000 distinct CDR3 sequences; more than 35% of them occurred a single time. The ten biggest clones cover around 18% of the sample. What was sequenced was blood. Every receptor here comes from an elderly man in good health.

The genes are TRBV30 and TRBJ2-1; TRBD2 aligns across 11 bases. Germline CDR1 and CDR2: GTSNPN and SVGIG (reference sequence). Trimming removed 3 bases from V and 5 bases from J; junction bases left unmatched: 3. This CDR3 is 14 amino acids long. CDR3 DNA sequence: TGTGCCTGGAGGCCGGGACTAGCGGACAATGAGCAGTTCTTC. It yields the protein CAWRPGLADNEQFF.

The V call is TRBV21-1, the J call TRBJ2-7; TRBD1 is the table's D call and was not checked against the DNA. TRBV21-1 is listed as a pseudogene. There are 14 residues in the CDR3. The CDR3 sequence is CATSRGPLSVEQYF. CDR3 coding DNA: TGTGCCACCAGCCGGGGGCCTCTCTCTGTCGAGCAGTACTTC.

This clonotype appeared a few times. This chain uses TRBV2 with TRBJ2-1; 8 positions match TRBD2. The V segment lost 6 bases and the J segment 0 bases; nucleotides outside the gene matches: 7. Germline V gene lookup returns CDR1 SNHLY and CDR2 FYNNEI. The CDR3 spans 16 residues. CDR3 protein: CASSTSGPSSYNEQFF. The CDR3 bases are TGTGCCAGCAGCACTAGCGGTCCTAGCTCCTACAATGAGCAGTTCTTC.

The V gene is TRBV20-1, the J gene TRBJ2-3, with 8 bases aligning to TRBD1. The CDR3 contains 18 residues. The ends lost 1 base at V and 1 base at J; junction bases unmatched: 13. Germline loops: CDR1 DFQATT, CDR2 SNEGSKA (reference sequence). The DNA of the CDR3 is TGCAGTGCTAGAGCCAGAAAACCCGGACAGGGCCGCACAGATACGCAGTATTTT. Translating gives CSARARKPGQGRTDTQYF.

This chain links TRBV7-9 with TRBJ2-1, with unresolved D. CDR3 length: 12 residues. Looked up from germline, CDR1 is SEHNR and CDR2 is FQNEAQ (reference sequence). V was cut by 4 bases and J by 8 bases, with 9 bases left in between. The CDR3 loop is CASSSRVYEQFF. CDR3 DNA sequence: TGTGCCAGCAGCTCTAGAGTGTATGAGCAGTTCTTC.